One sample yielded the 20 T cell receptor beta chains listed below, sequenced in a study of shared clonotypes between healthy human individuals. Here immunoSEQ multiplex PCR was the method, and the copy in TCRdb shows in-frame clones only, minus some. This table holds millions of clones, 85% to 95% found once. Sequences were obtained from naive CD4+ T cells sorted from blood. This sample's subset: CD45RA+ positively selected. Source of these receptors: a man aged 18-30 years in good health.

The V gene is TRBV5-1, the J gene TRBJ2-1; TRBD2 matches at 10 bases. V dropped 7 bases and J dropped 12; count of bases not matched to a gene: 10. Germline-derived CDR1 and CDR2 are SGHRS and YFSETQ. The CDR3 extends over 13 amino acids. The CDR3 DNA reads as TGCGCCAGCCGCCTAGCGGGGGCCCGGCTGCAGTTCTTC. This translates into CASRLAGARLQFF. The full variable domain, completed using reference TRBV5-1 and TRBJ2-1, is KAGVTQTPRYLIKTRGQQVTLSCSPISGHRSVSWYQQTPGQGLQFLFEYFSETQRNKGNFPGRFSGRQFSNSRSEMNVSTLELGDSALYLCASRLAGARLQFFGPGTRLTVL.

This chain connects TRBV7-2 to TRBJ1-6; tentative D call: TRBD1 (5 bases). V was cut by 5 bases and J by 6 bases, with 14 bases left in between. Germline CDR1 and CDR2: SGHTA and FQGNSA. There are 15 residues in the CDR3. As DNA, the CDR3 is TGTGCCAGCAGCCCCTCCACAGGTTCTAATTCACCCCTCCACTTT. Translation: CASSPSTGSNSPLHF.

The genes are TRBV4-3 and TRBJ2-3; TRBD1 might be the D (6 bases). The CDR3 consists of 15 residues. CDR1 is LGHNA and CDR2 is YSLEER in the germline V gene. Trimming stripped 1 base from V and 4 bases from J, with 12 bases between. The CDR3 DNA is TGCGCCAGCAGCCAAGCCCACAGGGCCCCAGATACGCAGTATTTT. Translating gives CASSQAHRAPDTQYF.

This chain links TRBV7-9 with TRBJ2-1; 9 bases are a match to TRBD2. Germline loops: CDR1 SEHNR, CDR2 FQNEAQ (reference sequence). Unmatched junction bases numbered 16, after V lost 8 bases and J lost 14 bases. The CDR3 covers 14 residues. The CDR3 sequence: CASRRTSDPSGEFF. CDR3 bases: TGTGCCAGCCGGCGGACTAGCGATCCGTCGGGTGAGTTCTTC.

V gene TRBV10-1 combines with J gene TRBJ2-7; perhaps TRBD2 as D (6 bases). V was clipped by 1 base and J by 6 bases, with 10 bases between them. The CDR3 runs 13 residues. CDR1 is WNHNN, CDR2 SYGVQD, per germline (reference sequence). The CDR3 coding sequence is TGCGCCAGCAGTGAGTTGGGGGGATCCGAGCAGTACTTC. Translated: CASSELGGSEQYF.

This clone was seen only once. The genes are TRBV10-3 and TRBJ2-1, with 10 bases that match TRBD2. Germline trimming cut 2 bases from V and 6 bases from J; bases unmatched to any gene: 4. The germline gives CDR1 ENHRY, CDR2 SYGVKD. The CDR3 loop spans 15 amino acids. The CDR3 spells CAISEEGLAVNEQFF. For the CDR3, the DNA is TGTGCCATCAGTGAGGAAGGACTAGCGGTCAATGAGCAGTTCTTC.

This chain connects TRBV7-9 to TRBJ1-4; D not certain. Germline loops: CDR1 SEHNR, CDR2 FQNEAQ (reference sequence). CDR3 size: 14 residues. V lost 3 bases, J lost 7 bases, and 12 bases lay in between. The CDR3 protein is CASSFLGYGEKLFF. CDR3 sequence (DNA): TGTGCCAGCAGCTTTCTGGGTTACGGTGAAAAACTGTTTTTT.

The CDR3 DNA follows: TGCGCCAGCAGCTTGGGGACGACATCCTACGAGCAGTACTTC. Translating it yields CASSLGTTSYEQYF. The rearrangement links TRBV5-1 to TRBJ2-7; unclear D gene. This CDR3 has 14 amino acids. The ends were cut back, 0 bases at V and 1 base at J, with 8 bases in the middle. Germline assignment: CDR1 SGHRS and CDR2 YFSETQ.

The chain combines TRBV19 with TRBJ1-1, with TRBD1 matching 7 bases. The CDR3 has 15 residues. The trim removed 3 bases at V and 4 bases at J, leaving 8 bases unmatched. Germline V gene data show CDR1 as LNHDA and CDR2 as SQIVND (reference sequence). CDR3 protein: CASSIRQGEGTEAFF. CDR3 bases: TGTGCCAGTAGTATTCGGCAGGGGGAAGGCACTGAAGCTTTCTTT.

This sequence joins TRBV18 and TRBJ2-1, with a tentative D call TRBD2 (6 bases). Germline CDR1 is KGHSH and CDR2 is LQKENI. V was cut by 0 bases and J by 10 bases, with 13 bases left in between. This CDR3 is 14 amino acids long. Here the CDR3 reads CASSPPGEVPEQFF. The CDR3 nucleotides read TGTGCCAGCTCACCACCGGGGGAGGTTCCCGAGCAGTTCTTC.

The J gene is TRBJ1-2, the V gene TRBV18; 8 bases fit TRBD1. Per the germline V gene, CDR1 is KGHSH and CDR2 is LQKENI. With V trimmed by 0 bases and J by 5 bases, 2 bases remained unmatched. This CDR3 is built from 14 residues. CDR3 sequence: CASSPPGQEYGYTF. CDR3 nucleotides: TGTGCCAGCTCACCACCGGGACAGGAGTATGGCTACACCTTC.

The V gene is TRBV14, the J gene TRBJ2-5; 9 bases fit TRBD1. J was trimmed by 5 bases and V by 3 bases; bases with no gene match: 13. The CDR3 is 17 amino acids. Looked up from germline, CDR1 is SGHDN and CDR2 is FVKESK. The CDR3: CASSHPSGTGTAETQYF. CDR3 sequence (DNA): TGTGCCAGCAGCCACCCCTCCGGGACAGGGACGGCGGAGACCCAGTACTTC.

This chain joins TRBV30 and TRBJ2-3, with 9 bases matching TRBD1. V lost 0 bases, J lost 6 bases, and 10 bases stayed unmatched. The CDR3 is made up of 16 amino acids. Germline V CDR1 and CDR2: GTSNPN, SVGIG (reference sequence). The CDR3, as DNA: TGTGCCTGGAGTGTGAAAGGGACAGGGAACGTTGATACGCAGTATTTT. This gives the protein CAWSVKGTGNVDTQYF.

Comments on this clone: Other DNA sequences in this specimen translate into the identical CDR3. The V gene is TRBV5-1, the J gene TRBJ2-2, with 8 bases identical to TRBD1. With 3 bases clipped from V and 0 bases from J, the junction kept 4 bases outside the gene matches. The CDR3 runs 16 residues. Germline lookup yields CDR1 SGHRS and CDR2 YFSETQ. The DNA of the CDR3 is TGCGCCAGCAGCTCCCGGACAGGGACGAACACCGGGGAGCTGTTTTTT. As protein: CASSSRTGTNTGELFF.

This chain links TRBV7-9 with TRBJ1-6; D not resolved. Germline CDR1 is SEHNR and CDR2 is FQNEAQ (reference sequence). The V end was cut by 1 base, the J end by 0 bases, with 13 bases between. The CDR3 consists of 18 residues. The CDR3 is CASSLEWFRSSYNSPLHF. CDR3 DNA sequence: TGTGCCAGCAGCTTAGAATGGTTCCGGAGCTCCTATAATTCACCCCTCCACTTT.

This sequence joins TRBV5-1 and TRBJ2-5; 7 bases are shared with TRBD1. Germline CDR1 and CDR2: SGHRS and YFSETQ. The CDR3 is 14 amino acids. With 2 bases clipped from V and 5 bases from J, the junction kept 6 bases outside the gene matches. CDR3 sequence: CASSFGTVKETQYF. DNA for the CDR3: TGCGCCAGCAGCTTTGGGACAGTAAAGGAGACCCAGTACTTC.

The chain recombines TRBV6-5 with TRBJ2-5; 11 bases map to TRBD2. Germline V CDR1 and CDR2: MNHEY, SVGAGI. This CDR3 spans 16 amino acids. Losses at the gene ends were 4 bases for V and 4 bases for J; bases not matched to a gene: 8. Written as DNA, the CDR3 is TGTGCCAGCAGTTTCGGGCTAGCGGGAGGTGGAGAGACCCAGTACTTC. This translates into CASSFGLAGGGETQYF.

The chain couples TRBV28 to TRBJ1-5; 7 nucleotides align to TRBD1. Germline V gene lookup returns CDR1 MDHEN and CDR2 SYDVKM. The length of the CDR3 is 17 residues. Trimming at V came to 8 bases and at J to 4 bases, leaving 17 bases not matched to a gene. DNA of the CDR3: TGTGCCAGCCTCCGCGGTTATGACCAGACAGGGAATCAGCCCCAGCATTTT. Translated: CASLRGYDQTGNQPQHF.

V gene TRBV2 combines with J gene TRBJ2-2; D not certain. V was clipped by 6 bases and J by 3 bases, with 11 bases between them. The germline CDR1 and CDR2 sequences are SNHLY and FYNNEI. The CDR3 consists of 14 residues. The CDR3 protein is CASRRQTYTGELFF. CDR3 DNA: TGTGCCAGCAGACGGCAGACCTACACCGGGGAGCTGTTTTTT.

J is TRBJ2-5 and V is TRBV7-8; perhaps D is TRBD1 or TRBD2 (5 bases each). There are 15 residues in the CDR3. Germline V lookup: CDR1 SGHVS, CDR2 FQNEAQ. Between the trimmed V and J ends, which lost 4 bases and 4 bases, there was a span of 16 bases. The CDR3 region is CASSSRSGRPETQYF. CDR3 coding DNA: TGTGCCAGCAGCTCCCGCTCGGGACGTCCAGAGACCCAGTACTTC.